This TCR beta chain was obtained from a study of cytotoxic CD8 clonotypes in ibrutinib-treated CLL. The table came from immunoSEQ multiplex PCR; TCRdb's copy has only in-frame clones and leaves some out. Of some 150,000 clones in the sample, 70% to 80% were seen once. Germline values: CDR1 MNHNS, CDR2 SASEGT. V was shortened by 1 base and J by 3 bases, with 7 bases between the two germline ends. This CDR3 is 14 amino acids long. The sequence was collected from a human donor with chronic lymphocytic leukemia. V usage is TRBV6-1 and J usage is TRBJ1-3; no firm D call. The sequencing used PBMCs, collected after 12 months of ibrutinib treatment. The CDR3 here is CASSEVLGGNTIYF. The CDR3 DNA follows: TGTGCCAGCAGTGAAGTTCTTGGTGGAAACACCATATATTTT.